This T cell receptor beta chain was recorded in a study of cytomegalovirus exposure and HLA in healthy donors. 60 Vbeta and 13 Jbeta primers were used in PCR. The protocol was immunoSEQ multiplex PCR, while the TCRdb copy is restricted to in-frame clones and leaves out a portion. Among under 130,000 clones listed, just under 80% were seen once. There are 15 residues in the CDR3. From germline, CDR1 is SGHVS and CDR2 FNYEAQ. J was trimmed by 4 bases and V by 3 bases; bases with no gene match: 8. The sequencing sample was made of PBMCs. The rearrangement links TRBV7-6 to TRBJ1-1; 7 bases align to TRBD1. This receptor was taken from a man younger than 40 in good health and CMV-seronegative. Written as DNA, the CDR3 is TGTGCCAGCAGCTTTCGACAGGGAATCGCCACTGAAGCTTTCTTT. Translated, it gives CASSFRQGIATEAFF.